This paragraph reports one T cell receptor beta chain. The table lists this clone with a count of one. Its recognized antigen is unknown. Base qualities were left out, and no much larger clone turns up one base away. V is cut by 11 bases and J by 8 bases, and the space between the germline ends is 18 bases. The germline V gene yields SNHLY for CDR1 and FYNNEI for CDR2. The cysteine opens and the phenylalanine closes a CDR3 of 13 amino acids. Here the CDR3 DNA is all that survives: 39 bases in frame from base 1. The sample comes from a study of cytomegalovirus exposure and HLA in healthy donors (dated by TCRdb to the late 2010s). Regarding the complete study: In an earlier analysis of about 560 of the donors, about 260 Gb of sequence data and 95 million to 130 million unique TCR beta sequences from some 170 million T cells were reported. Typing coverage varied by locus: roughly 620-640 donors for A, B, C, DRB1 and DQB1; approximately 500 for DQA1; some 610 for DPA1; 400 to 480 for DPB1. Several DR-DQ haplotypes were handled as single units for association and clustering because linkage in the cohort was strong. In the later analysis, no new phenotypic data were used to find candidate immune exposures; instead, reliance was placed on TCR beta sequences and their occurrence across donors. Donor age, sex, ethnicity and CMV serostatus were collected together with the repertoire data. Among the approximately 430 genotyped donors, about 83% belonged to the genetic ancestry cluster associated with self-reported Caucasian donors. Genome-wide SNP genotypes for about 65% of the roughly 670 donors were used in a later genetic analysis, which treated that subset as a discovery cohort. On average, over 200,000 unique TCR beta nucleotide sequences were sequenced per donor among 398 genotyped donors of the cohort, with around 19% of those sequences being non-productive. HLA typing covered class I and class II loci at four-digit resolution. To predict cytomegalovirus infection status, the study combined high-throughput TCR immunosequencing, statistical association of individual TCRs with disease status, and machine learning. A later analysis re-examined previously published TCR beta repertoires from more than 650 donors and added high-resolution HLA genotyping to investigate patterns of TCR occurrence. To decide whether each TCR beta V gene segment behaved as functional or pseudogenic, an earlier analysis of fewer than 750 of the donors relied on high-throughput TCR beta sequencing. An early release that covered around 590 HLA-typed donors contained about 290 gigabases of sequencing data and about 93 million unique TCR sequences. The study was designed to test whether signatures of past pathogen exposure could be identified by cataloging public T cell receptors. All discovery cohort repertoires had been generated using a single sequencing platform. A separate validation cohort of 100 to 150 different subjects was used in addition to the roughly 670-subject first cohort. The study used immunosequencing to profile the T cell repertoires of approximately 690 subjects and linked those repertoires to cytomegalovirus serostatus.

To prepare the library, the immunoSEQ multiplex PCR assay was applied. A mixture of 60 forward primers for TCR Vbeta segments and 13 reverse primers for TCR Jbeta segments was used in the multiplex PCR. Amplification of the CDR3 region of rearranged TCR beta genes was performed with a multiplex PCR assay on genomic DNA. On the Illumina HiSeq System, the amplified TCR beta libraries were sequenced as 87-base-pair reads. In the original analysis: In a later analysis, tens of millions of unique TCR beta chains were counted across the roughly 700 repertoires, and approximately 9.9 million of these chains were shared by at least two donors. A nearest-neighbor algorithm error-corrected the raw reads and collapsed the reads into unique sequences, merging closely related sequences to remove PCR and sequencing errors. V, D and J gene segments were assigned by aligning CDR3 sequences to IMGT reference sequences. Each retained sequence needed at least a six-nucleotide match to both a V gene segment and a J gene segment. A rearrangement was called productive if the CDR3 had no stop codons and remained in frame with V and J, and every other rearrangement was called non-productive. CDR3 was defined according to IMGT convention as the region running from the second conserved V-encoded cysteine to the conserved J-encoded phenylalanine. The earlier analysis of about 640 of the donors excluded any sequence lacking an unambiguous match to a single V gene segment. An earlier analysis of about 600 of the donors called V segments functional above 56.7% productive rearrangements and segregating when the between-donor standard deviation exceeded 5%. To diagnose cytomegalovirus status from the catalog of TCR beta chain sequences, a statistical classification framework was built. A later analysis assigned V and J genes by comparing TCR nucleotide sequences with IMGT/GENE-DB human TR gene sequences. Using the TCRdist pipeline, a later analysis assigned CDR3 sequences along with most-parsimonious VDJ recombination scenarios. A later analysis defined each TCR beta chain by its CDR3 amino acid sequence plus V-gene family, and excluded reads lacking a unique V-gene family. To address suspected cross-contamination and a sequencing artifact, a later analysis removed approximately 600 highly shared, low-generation-probability nucleotide sequences. In a later analysis, a clonal expansion index for each public chain was calculated from normalized within-repertoire ranks of inferred template counts. Generation probabilities in a later analysis came from a VDJ recombination model fitted to out-of-frame rearrangements, and those results were checked against IGoR. In a later analysis, TCR-TCR, TCR-HLA and TCR-CMV co-occurrence was scored with hypergeometric tests, and a repertoire-size bias correction was applied to TCR pairs. A later analysis estimated false discovery rates by permuting HLA or CMV assignments 20 times. In a later analysis, co-occurring TCRs were grouped with DBSCAN, and TCRdist sequence similarity was added when clustering was performed within HLA-allele-positive subsets. Co-occurrence clustering excluded repertoires with fewer than 30,000 or more than 120,000 public chains, plus five with anomalous nucleotide sharing. This immuneACCESS table, as held by TCRdb, lists in-frame sequences with V and J called but not all clones. Of the missing ones, under half trace to an unresolved V gene in checked studies; the others have no known cause. That table furnishes V, J and clone size, whereas the DNA furnished D and trimming. The sample records 110,000 to 150,000 clones, 60% to 80% of which are singletons. Roughly 1.7% of the sample belongs to the ten largest clones.

Results and caveats for the whole study, not just this receptor: Linkage disequilibrium might explain the correlated functional status among segregating V segments, but an unknown experimental factor could not be excluded. For the cohort, immune exposure information was limited to CMV serostatus. Several of the top co-occurrence clusters appeared to be linked to parvovirus B19, influenza, CMV and Epstein-Barr virus, according to a later analysis. A later genetic analysis reported fewer N-insertions in productive TCRs among donors in an Asian-associated ancestry cluster than the 666-donor mean. A few of the identified cytomegalovirus-associated TCR beta chains were confirmed in vitro to be specific for cytomegalovirus antigens. Most CMV-associated TCR beta chains appeared to be HLA-restricted in a later analysis, and the HLA associations seemed to be driven largely by CMV exposure. Some IMGT-functional V segments, including TRBV6-2 and TRBV6-3, could not be distinguished by the 87-base-pair reads and were therefore excluded. Most TCR sequences were observed very rarely across donors, whereas some public TCRs were present in many individuals. A total of fewer than 200 TCR beta chains were listed by the study as associated with cytomegalovirus. In a later genetic analysis, a missense DCLRE1C variant was associated with V-gene and J-gene trimming of TCR beta chains, and the association was replicated in an independent cohort. Broadly in line with IMGT annotations, most TCR beta V segments showed up in productive rearrangements about 90% or about 30% of the time in an earlier analysis of a few hundred of the donors. According to the authors, the approach could potentially be generalized to other disease states and immunological phenotypes. In both the original and validation cohorts, the classifier was reported to diagnose cytomegalovirus status with high specificity and sensitivity. A later analysis found that HLA-associated TCR beta chains were more clonally expanded and had lower generation probabilities than equally common non-associated chains. According to a later analysis, TCR association rates differed among HLA loci, with DRB1 alleles showing the most associated TCRs and HLA-C alleles showing the fewest. Strong co-occurrence of HLA alleles, especially DR and DQ, made assigning TCR associations to individual alleles difficult. A further reported finding was that TCR beta sequences accurately predicted the HLA-A and HLA-B alleles for most subjects in the first cohort. Specific HLA alleles were associated with 15,000 to 20,000 TCR beta sequences at a false discovery rate of 0.05 in a later analysis. The sequencing pipeline was judged likely to have produced a cluster of highly shared sequence variants as a technical artifact. This cohort had only TCR beta chains sequenced, and the lack of alpha or paired-chain data limited which features could be detected. Sequencing depth was assumed to be roughly uniform across donors in the presence/absence analyses, though that assumption may not hold. Seventeen rarely observed V segments, including chromosome 9 orphons, were excluded from the earlier analysis of about 500 of the donors because counts were too low. Because some donors lacked HLA typing at each locus, the association tests relied only on the typed subset.

The cohort comprised under 700 healthy bone marrow donors. At the time of sampling, every cohort member was nominally healthy, though immune exposures that went unrecorded were likely present. The donor tested CMV seronegative, placing the donor among the roughly 340 seronegative members of the cohort. Every donor gave a peripheral blood sample, and the peripheral blood mononuclear cells from that sample were used for TCR beta sequencing. The Qiagen DNeasy Blood Extraction Kit was used to extract genomic DNA from the blood cell samples. The material sequenced was PBMCs. The receptor was derived from a woman in her twenties or thirties in good health and CMV-seronegative. The V gene is TRBV2 and the J gene is TRBJ1-4, and TRBD1 may be the D gene, going by 6 matching bases. The CDR3 here reads CAGSQGIGEKLFF. The DNA is as follows: TGTGCCGGATCACAGGGAATCGGCGAAAAACTGTTTTTT.